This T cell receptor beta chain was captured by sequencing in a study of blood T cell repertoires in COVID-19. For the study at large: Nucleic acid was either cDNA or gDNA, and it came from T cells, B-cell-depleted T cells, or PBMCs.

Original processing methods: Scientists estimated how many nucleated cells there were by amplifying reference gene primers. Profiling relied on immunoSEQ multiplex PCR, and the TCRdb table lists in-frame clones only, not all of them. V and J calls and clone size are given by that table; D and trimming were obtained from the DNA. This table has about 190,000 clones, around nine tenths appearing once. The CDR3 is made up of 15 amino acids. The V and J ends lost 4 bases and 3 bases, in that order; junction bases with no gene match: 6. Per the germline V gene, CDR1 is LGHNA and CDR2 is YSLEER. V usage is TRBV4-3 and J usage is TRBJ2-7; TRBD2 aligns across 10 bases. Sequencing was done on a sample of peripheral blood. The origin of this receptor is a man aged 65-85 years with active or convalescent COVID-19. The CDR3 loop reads CASSRRTSGNYEQYF. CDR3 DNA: TGCGCCAGCAGCCGGAGGACTAGCGGAAACTACGAGCAGTACTTC.